A single sample gave rise to the 27 T cell receptor beta chains below, sequenced in a study of vaccination effects on CD4 cells after COVID-19 (dated by TCRdb to the early 2020s). To prepare the library, the immunoSEQ multiplex PCR assay was applied. In TCRdb, the immuneACCESS table is reduced to in-frame sequences with V and J assigned. These tables do not hold every clone; where another copy was compared, an unresolved V gene accounts for under half, and the others remain unexplained. This sample gives roughly 24,000 clones in total; less than 85% of them show up just once. The ten top clones hold 16% of the sample. The ViraFEST assay stimulated PBMC with viral peptide pools and then used TCR sequencing to identify antigen-specific CD4+ T cell clonotypes by expansion. After approximately 11 days of culture, CD4+ T cells were isolated with the EasySep CD4+ T cell isolation kit. PCR-confirmed SARS-CoV-2 infection had occurred in convalescent patients between March and December 2020, before the Alpha, Beta and Delta variants emerged in the United States.

No cognate antigen is known for these TCRs. Here the sequenced sample was CD4+ T cells from PBMCs cultured with SARS-CoV-2 spike peptides, taken before COVID-19 vaccination. Taken with the paper, the label for cell subset or site translates to: SARS-CoV-2 spike overlapping peptide pool stimulation. The receptor set was obtained from a human donor who had a prior SARS-CoV-2 infection.

This rearrangement joins TRBV11-3 to TRBJ2-7; no clear D. The CDR3 loop spans 14 amino acids. Per germline, CDR1 SGHNT and CDR2 YENEEA. V was pared by 4 bases and J by 5 bases, with 15 bases between. In DNA, the CDR3 is TGTGCCAGCAGCTCGTTTCTCGCGACTGACGAGCAGTACTTC. Protein product: CASSSFLATDEQYF. Looking up the rest from reference TRBV11-3 and TRBJ2-7 gives the full variable domain: EAGVVQSPRYKIIEKKQPVAFWCNPISGHNTLYWYLQNLGQGPELLIRYENEEAVDDSQLPKDRFSAERLKGVDSTLKIQPAELGDSAVYLCASSSFLATDEQYFGPGTRLTVT.

To note about this clone: Other DNA sequences from this sample encode an identical CDR3 as well. The genes are TRBV6-6 and TRBJ2-1, with unresolved D. Germline CDR1 and CDR2: MNHNY and SVGAGI (reference sequence). CDR3 length: 12 amino acids. Trimming pared 5 bases from V and 3 bases from J, leaving 5 bases between. CDR3 region: CASSRDYNEQFF. In DNA, the CDR3 is TGTGCCAGCAGTCGTGACTACAATGAGCAGTTCTTC.

This clone counts as medium-sized (0.01 to 0.1%). The chain links TRBV30 to TRBJ1-3; D is unclear. Trimming removed 0 bases at V and 0 bases at J, with 3 bases between. The CDR3 covers 13 residues. In germline, CDR1 is GTSNPN, CDR2 SVGIG (reference sequence). In nucleotides, the CDR3 is TGTGCCTGGAGTGTCACCTCTGGAAACACCATATATTTT. Its translation is CAWSVTSGNTIYF.

The genes are TRBV28 and TRBJ1-5, with no clear D. Germline CDR1 is MDHEN and CDR2 is SYDVKM. This CDR3 region has 15 residues. V was pared by 4 bases and J by 4 bases, with 14 bases between. The CDR3 DNA follows: TGTGCCAGCAGTTCCTTGGTCCGGGGTAATCAGCCCCAGCATTTT. Translation gives CASSSLVRGNQPQHF. The full variable domain, rest sourced from reference TRBV28 and TRBJ1-5, is DVKVTQSSRYLVKRTGEKVFLECVQDMDHENMFWYRQDPGLGLRLIYFSYDVKMKEKGDIPEGYSVSREKKERFSLILESASTNQTSMYLCASSSLVRGNQPQHFGDGTRLSIL.

Only one count was recorded for this clone. This chain joins TRBV18 and TRBJ1-2; 9 nucleotides agree with TRBD1. Germline lookup yields CDR1 KGHSH and CDR2 LQKENI. CDR3 length: 16 residues. V lost 4 bases and J lost 4; bases outside the gene matches: 10. The CDR3 DNA reads as TGTGCCAGCTCACACGGGACAGGGAACACCATCTATGGCTACACCTTC. Its translation is CASSHGTGNTIYGYTF.

This chain uses TRBV9 with TRBJ2-4; TRBD2 agrees at 13 bases. This CDR3 comprises 19 residues. V shed 4 bases, J shed 0 bases, and the junction held 10 bases outside the gene matches. CDR1 is SGDLS and CDR2 is YYNGEE in the germline V gene. CDR3: CASSKPGLAGFLAKNIQYF. DNA of the CDR3: TGTGCCAGCAGCAAACCGGGACTAGCGGGGTTTCTAGCCAAAAACATTCAGTACTTC.

CDR3 region: CASSLEVGLNTEAFF. CDR3 DNA sequence: TGTGCCAGCAGCTTAGAGGTGGGCCTGAACACTGAAGCTTTCTTT. The chain recombines TRBV7-8 with TRBJ1-1; D is ambiguous. Between the trimmed V and J ends, which lost 1 base and 0 bases, there was a span of 9 bases. Per germline, CDR1 SGHVS and CDR2 FQNEAQ. The CDR3 sequence is 15 residues long.

Concerning this clone itself: Other DNA variants within this sample encode the same CDR3. The gene calls are TRBV3-1 (or the pseudogene TRBV3-2) and TRBJ1-2; unclear D gene. CDR1 and CDR2 (germline): LGHDT, YNNKEL (reference sequence). Trimming stripped 3 bases from V and 3 bases from J, with 5 bases between. This CDR3 has 12 amino acids. The CDR3 DNA is TGTGCCAGCAGCCAGGGTGACTATGGCTACACCTTC. Its translation is CASSQGDYGYTF.

The chain recombines TRBV19 with TRBJ1-6, with D tentatively TRBD1 (5 bases). Germline V gene sequence: CDR1 LNHDA, CDR2 SQIVND (reference sequence). The CDR3 covers 14 residues. V was cut by 6 bases and J by 3 bases, with 9 bases left in between. The DNA of the CDR3 is TGTGCCAGTAGGGAGGGGAACTATAATTCACCCCTCCACTTT. Its translation is CASREGNYNSPLHF.

J is TRBJ1-5 and V is TRBV28; D ambiguous. In germline, CDR1 is MDHEN, CDR2 SYDVKM. This CDR3 region has 18 residues. Trimming shortened V by 4 bases and J by 6 bases, and 25 bases separated the two germline ends. The CDR3 reads CASSSPFEYPRSRQPQHF. The CDR3 coding sequence is TGTGCCAGCAGTTCCCCATTTGAATACCCTAGGTCTCGTCAGCCCCAGCATTTT.

The J gene is TRBJ2-3, the V gene TRBV14, with D unresolved. Trimming took 2 bases from V and 3 from J, leaving 3 bases between them. The CDR3 is 12 residues long. Germline CDR1 is SGHDN and CDR2 is FVKESK. CDR3 sequence reads: CASSQSTDTQYF. DNA for the CDR3: TGTGCCAGCAGCCAAAGTACAGATACGCAGTATTTT.

This clone appeared a few times. The chain recombines TRBV7-3 with TRBJ1-6; no firm D call. Trimming stripped 1 base from V and 7 bases from J, with 5 bases between. The CDR3 length is 13 residues. Germline values: CDR1 SGHTA, CDR2 FQGTGA. The CDR3 DNA reads TGTGCCAGCAGCTTAATGGCGAATTCACCCCTCCACTTT. It codes for CASSLMANSPLHF.

The rearrangement joins TRBV20-1 to TRBJ2-5, with TRBD2 as a possible D gene (5 bases). The CDR3 contains 11 residues. From germline, CDR1 is DFQATT and CDR2 SNEGSKA (reference sequence). The CDR3 reads CSVTRVGTQYF. CDR3 nucleotides: TGCAGCGTTACTAGAGTTGGGACCCAGTACTTC.

The chain joins TRBV30 to TRBJ2-1, with D unresolved. Trimming left V 0 bases short and J 5 bases short, with 8 bases between. The CDR3 extends over 13 amino acids. Germline V gene data show CDR1 as GTSNPN and CDR2 as SVGIG (reference sequence). Here the CDR3 DNA reads TGTGCCTGGAGTGTAATAGAGAACAATGAGCAGTTCTTC. It specifies CAWSVIENNEQFF.

The chain has TRBV4-3 and TRBJ1-2, with D maybe TRBD1 (5 bases). From germline, CDR1 is LGHNA and CDR2 YSLEER. The CDR3 totals 17 residues. Between the trimmed V and J ends, which lost 0 bases and 4 bases, there was a span of 18 bases. This CDR3 reads CASSQDPAGSDVYGYTF. The DNA of the CDR3 is TGCGCCAGCAGCCAAGATCCTGCAGGGAGTGATGTCTATGGCTACACCTTC.

The chain combines TRBV2 with TRBJ2-4; D is possibly TRBD1 (6 bases). Germline CDR1 and CDR2: SNHLY and FYNNEI. The CDR3 consists of 13 residues. The V end lost 9 bases, the J end lost 10 bases, and 19 bases lay between the germline ends. CDR3 sequence reads: CASEVSDDRIQYF. CDR3 coding DNA: TGTGCCAGTGAAGTCAGCGACGACAGGATTCAGTACTTC.

This clone is medium-sized within its sample. The chain joins TRBV6-4 to TRBJ2-1, with D possibly TRBD2 on 6 matching bases. Per the germline V gene, CDR1 is MRHNA and CDR2 is SNTAGT. This CDR3 has 13 residues. Trimming cost V 6 bases and J 10 bases, with 16 bases left between them. In nucleotides, the CDR3 is TGTGCCAGCAGCTCCCAGGGTGGAGGGGAGCAGTTCTTC. Amino acid sequence: CASSSQGGGEQFF.

The chain uses TRBV19 and TRBJ1-4; D unclear. The CDR3 totals 13 residues. Trimming shortened V by 3 bases and J by 13 bases, and 15 bases separated the two germline ends. Germline V gene data show CDR1 as LNHDA and CDR2 as SQIVND (reference sequence). The CDR3 sequence is CASSIGSTVRLFF. DNA of the CDR3: TGTGCCAGTAGTATTGGGTCCACCGTAAGACTGTTTTTT.

This chain connects TRBV5-6 to TRBJ2-5; 8 nucleotides match TRBD2. CDR3 length equals 17 residues. The V gene end was trimmed by 4 bases and the J gene end by 4 bases; junction bases not matched to a gene: 15. Germline-derived CDR1 and CDR2 are SGHDT and YYEEEE. In DNA, the CDR3 is TGTGCCAGCAGCCCCCTGGGGTTGAGCGGGGGTGGAGAGACCCAGTACTTC. This translates into CASSPLGLSGGGETQYF.

This clone was found a few times. The CDR3 here is CATRQSLNSPLHF. Written as DNA, the CDR3 is TGTGCCACCCGACAGTCTCTGAATTCACCCCTCCACTTT. The chain couples TRBV10-3 to TRBJ1-6; maybe TRBD1 (5 bases). Germline V gene sequence: CDR1 ENHRY, CDR2 SYGVKD. Trimming removed 10 bases from V and 7 bases from J, with 14 bases in between. This CDR3 is 13 amino acids long.

This clone was observed a handful of times. The V call is TRBV5-1, the J call TRBJ1-2; no reliable D call. The CDR3 extends over 14 amino acids. CDR1 is SGHRS, CDR2 YFSETQ, per germline. Trimming took 0 bases from V and 10 from J, leaving 16 bases between them. CDR3 sequence (DNA): TGCGCCAGCAGCTTGGCGTCAGAGAGGAAGGACTACACCTTC. The encoded protein is CASSLASERKDYTF.

For this clone: Its ends do not fully match the called genes, so a read error is possible. The genes are TRBV2 and TRBJ2-1, with D tentatively TRBD2 (6 bases). The germline CDR1 and CDR2 sequences are SNHLY and FYNNEI. This CDR3 spans 11 amino acids. CDR3 nucleotides: TGTGCCAGCAGTGTCTCGGCGGCGGGGCTCTTC. Its protein is CASSVSAAGLF.

V usage is TRBV7-2 and J usage is TRBJ2-5; D is uncertain. Looked up from germline, CDR1 is SGHTA and CDR2 is FQGNSA. Trimming took off 5 bases at V and 5 bases at J, with 12 bases between the two ends. The CDR3 totals 13 residues. CDR3 residues: CASSPPSVETQYF. As DNA, the CDR3 is TGTGCCAGCAGCCCCCCCTCGGTTGAGACCCAGTACTTC.

The gene calls are TRBV11-3 and TRBJ2-6, with TRBD1 as a possible D gene (5 bases). This CDR3 spans 17 amino acids. Trimming removed 0 bases at V and 1 base at J, with 10 bases between. Germline CDR1 is SGHNT and CDR2 is YENEEA. The CDR3 DNA reads as TGTGCCAGCAGCTTAGAGACAGCCTCATCTGGGGCCAACGTCCTGACTTTC. Protein sequence: CASSLETASSGANVLTF.

The chain couples TRBV9 to TRBJ2-2, with 9 bases aligning to TRBD2. The CDR3 has 16 residues. V was clipped by 4 bases and J by 1 base; unmatched bases: 5. Germline-derived CDR1 and CDR2 are SGDLS and YYNGEE. The CDR3 DNA is TGTGCCAGCAGCCTGACGACTAGCGGGAACACCGGGGAGCTGTTTTTT. Translated: CASSLTTSGNTGELFF.

This clone was seen only a few times. The chain joins TRBV5-1 to TRBJ2-7; 7 nucleotides align to TRBD2. The germline V gene has CDR1 SGHRS and CDR2 YFSETQ. The CDR3 consists of 15 residues. With 4 bases clipped from V and 6 bases from J, the junction kept 13 bases outside the gene matches. The CDR3 spells CASSTVTSWSGEQYF. DNA of the CDR3: TGCGCCAGCAGCACAGTGACTAGCTGGTCGGGCGAGCAGTACTTC. Full variable domain (outside the CDR3, taken from reference TRBV5-1 and TRBJ2-7): KAGVTQTPRYLIKTRGQQVTLSCSPISGHRSVSWYQQTPGQGLQFLFEYFSETQRNKGNFPGRFSGRQFSNSRSEMNVSTLELGDSALYLCASSTVTSWSGEQYFGPGTRLTVT.

This clone was detected only a few times. The chain couples TRBV7-6 to TRBJ2-7; TRBD2 agrees at 8 bases. Germline V gene data show CDR1 as SGHVS and CDR2 as FNYEAQ. CDR3 length: 15 amino acids. Trimming took 1 base from V and 3 from J; bases not matched to a gene: 5. The CDR3 sequence is CASSLGTGGYYEQYF. The CDR3 region has the DNA TGTGCCAGCAGCTTAGGAACGGGAGGGTACTACGAGCAGTACTTC.